These 9 T cell receptor beta chains were sequenced from one sample in a study of blood T cells in healthy people across ages. Together with a sample-barcoded 5' primer, a J-beta primer mix was included in a second PCR lasting about 7 to 11 cycles. TCRdb reanalysed the 5' RACE reads using MiXCR and keeps one entry per CDR3 protein. The sample shows about 1.4 million distinct CDR3 sequences, 55% to 75% of them seen only once. Sequencing was performed on blood. The source is a man between 18 and 35 years old in good health.

About this clonotype itself: A much more abundant neighbour one base away suggests this may be a read error. The chain has TRBV20-1 and TRBJ2-3; 9 bases match TRBD2. The CDR3 is made up of 11 amino acids. The V gene's germline CDR1 is DFQATT and CDR2 SNEGSKA (reference sequence). J lost 4 bases, V lost 7 bases, and 0 bases had no gene match. The CDR3 DNA is TGCAGTGGCGGGAGGGCAGATACGCAGTATTTT. This sequence encodes CSGGRADTQYF.

V and J are TRBV7-2 and TRBJ2-1; tentatively, D is TRBD1 (5 bases). Germline CDR1 SGHTA, CDR2 FQGNSA. This CDR3 is built from 13 residues. The V end was cut by 0 bases, the J end by 8 bases, with 8 bases between. CDR3 in DNA: TGTGCCAGCAGCTTAGCCCCCAGGGATGAGCAGTTCTTC. Protein sequence: CASSLAPRDEQFF.

The V call is TRBV24-1, the J call TRBJ2-1; D uncertain. Germline CDR1 and CDR2: KGHDR and SFDVKD. V was clipped by 4 bases and J by 7 bases, with 13 bases between them. The CDR3 totals 14 residues. CDR3 DNA sequence: TGTGCCACCAGTGACCCCAACCCCGGTAATGAGCAGTTCTTC. Translation gives CATSDPNPGNEQFF.

This clonotype has just a few counts. This chain uses TRBV25-1 with TRBJ2-7; D might be TRBD1 (6 bases). Germline V gene data show CDR1 as MGHDK and CDR2 as SYGVNS. The V and J ends lost 7 bases and 0 bases respectively, with 10 bases between them. The CDR3 is made up of 13 amino acids. CDR3 bases: TGTGCCAGCACTGAGGACAGCTCCTACGAGCAGTACTTC. Amino acid sequence: CASTEDSSYEQYF.

This clonotype was observed a few times. This chain joins TRBV29-1 and TRBJ2-5, with D possibly TRBD1 on 5 matching bases. Gene TRBJ2-7 matches the end of the DNA better, so the J call may be wrong. CDR1 SQVTM and CDR2 ANQGSEA come from the germline V gene. The CDR3 is made up of 13 amino acids. The CDR3 spells CSVEVNWGDEQYF. DNA of the CDR3: TGCAGCGTTGAGGTCAACTGGGGCGACGAGCAGTACTTC.

CDR3 DNA: TGTGCCACCAGTGAGGCCGGGACAGGGGGCCGTCAAGAGACCCAGTACTTC. This codes for CATSEAGTGGRQETQYF. The J gene is TRBJ2-7, the V gene TRBV24-1, with 12 bases matching TRBD1. The J call could be wrong; TRBJ2-5 is a better fit for the DNA end. This CDR3 contains 17 residues. Looked up from germline, CDR1 is KGHDR and CDR2 is SFDVKD.

V gene TRBV27 combines with J gene TRBJ1-4; D remains unclear. CDR1 and CDR2 (germline): MNHEY, SMNVEV (reference sequence). The CDR3 is 14 residues long. Trimming stripped 2 bases from V and 6 bases from J, with 10 bases between. CDR3 bases: TGTGCCAGCAGTTTAGGCCAGTACCATGAAAAACTGTTTTTT. Protein product: CASSLGQYHEKLFF.

Comment on this clonotype: An end of the junction does not agree with germline; a read error may underlie this. This chain joins TRBV7-6 and TRBJ2-1; either TRBD1 or TRBD2 may supply D (5 bases each). The CDR3 is 16 amino acids. The germline gives CDR1 SGHVS, CDR2 FNYEAQ. This CDR3 reads CASSEAGTRSYNEQFF. The DNA of the CDR3 is TGTGCCAGCAGCGAAGCCGGGACCCGGTCCTACAACGAGCAGTTCTTC.

The chain employs TRBV10-3 and TRBJ2-1; TRBD1 might be the D (5 bases). Germline values: CDR1 ENHRY, CDR2 SYGVKD. V gave up 4 bases and J gave up 7 bases, with 14 bases separating them. The CDR3 is 14 residues long. CDR3: CAISGLGRGNEQFF. In DNA, the CDR3 is TGTGCCATCAGTGGACTGGGAAGGGGAAATGAGCAGTTCTTC.